This TCR beta chain emerged from a study of cytomegalovirus exposure and HLA in healthy donors. Study context: In terms of ancestry, the Caucasian-associated cluster contained about four fifths of the roughly 400 genotyped donors.

The PCR used 60 Vbeta and 13 Jbeta primers. Method: immunoSEQ multiplex PCR; TCRdb's copy keeps in-frame clones and lacks some. The top ten clones hold about 1.6% of a sample with about 180,000 clones, 60% to 85% of them seen once. On this clone: Antigen: not known.

Points from the study as a whole: 150 to 200 TCR beta chains were listed as cytomegalovirus-associated.

This TCR was sampled from a man between 18 and 29 years old in good health and CMV-seronegative. The sequenced sample was PBMCs.

The CDR3 DNA follows: TGTGCCAGCAGCCAAGGGGGCCACGGGGAGCTGTTTTTT. Amino acid sequence: CASSQGGHGELFF. The rearrangement joins TRBV7-8 to TRBJ2-2; TRBD1 agrees at 7 bases. Trimming removed 5 bases from V and 7 bases from J; junction bases left unmatched: 4. CDR3 length: 13 residues. Germline V CDR1 and CDR2: SGHVS, FQNEAQ.